This passage covers 27 T cell receptor beta chains from one sample sequenced in a study of T cell responses to AZD1222 COVID-19 vaccine. Some clones are missing from TCRdb's copy, which holds only in-frame ones; the method was immunoSEQ multiplex PCR. Among 95,000 to 150,000 clones listed, 70% to 90% were seen once. The sequences come from peripheral blood, collected on day 0 of AZD1222 vaccination. The receptors were gathered from an adult in good health.

The chain joins TRBV3-1 (or the pseudogene TRBV3-2) to TRBJ2-4; 12 bases map to TRBD2. There are 21 residues in the CDR3. Germline V gives CDR1 LGHDT, CDR2 YNNKEL (reference sequence). V trimming: 1 base; J trimming: 0 bases; junction bases outside the gene matches: 13. CDR3 nucleotide sequence: TGTGCCAGCAGCCAAGTTCTTACTAGCGGGGGGAATTTCCTAGCCAAAAACATTCAGTACTTC. Amino acid sequence: CASSQVLTSGGNFLAKNIQYF.

V usage is TRBV18 and J usage is TRBJ1-3; D remains ambiguous. The CDR3 is 14 amino acids. Germline CDR1 and CDR2: KGHSH and LQKENI. Between the trimmed V and J ends, which lost 2 bases and 7 bases, there was a span of 12 bases. CDR3 loop: CASSPTGGMNTIYF. For the CDR3, the DNA is TGTGCCAGCTCACCAACGGGAGGGATGAACACCATATATTTT.

V and J are TRBV15 and TRBJ2-5; TRBD1 matches at 10 bases. Looked up from germline, CDR1 is LNHNV and CDR2 is YYDKDF (reference sequence). V lost 8 bases to trimming and J lost 7 bases; unmatched junction nucleotides: 7. CDR3 length equals 13 residues. CDR3 region: CATSGTGDRTQYF. CDR3 nucleotide sequence: TGTGCCACCTCCGGGACAGGGGATCGGACCCAGTACTTC.

The J gene is TRBJ2-1, the V gene TRBV10-2; either TRBD1 or TRBD2 may supply D (6 bases each). CDR3 length: 13 amino acids. CDR1 and CDR2 from the germline V gene are WSHSY and SAAADI. The germline V and J ends were trimmed by 11 bases and 3 bases, with 14 bases remaining between them. CDR3 sequence: CAGGGTFYNEQFF. DNA for the CDR3: TGCGCCGGAGGGGGGACCTTCTACAATGAGCAGTTCTTC.

The DNA for the CDR3 is TGTGCCAGCAGTGCCCCCGGCAGGGGAGCCTACGAGCAGTACTTC. Its translation: CASSAPGRGAYEQYF. The rearrangement links TRBV28 to TRBJ2-7; weak D call: TRBD1 (6 bases). Trimming removed 5 bases from V and 2 bases from J, with 16 bases in between. The CDR3 sequence is 15 residues long. Germline CDR1 MDHEN, CDR2 SYDVKM. Combining the CDR3 with reference TRBV28 and TRBJ2-7 gives the whole variable domain DVKVTQSSRYLVKRTGEKVFLECVQDMDHENMFWYRQDPGLGLRLIYFSYDVKMKEKGDIPEGYSVSREKKERFSLILESASTNQTSMYLCASSAPGRGAYEQYFGPGTRLTVT.

This sequence joins TRBV29-1 and TRBJ2-5; D is uncertain. CDR1 and CDR2 from the germline V gene are SQVTM and ANQGSEA. The V end lost 6 bases, the J end lost 0 bases, and 8 bases lay between the germline ends. The CDR3 contains 12 residues. The CDR3: CSVTPDQETQYF. CDR3 DNA sequence: TGCAGCGTCACCCCAGACCAAGAGACCCAGTACTTC.

The chain combines TRBV7-9 with TRBJ1-6, with 8 bases identical to TRBD1. With 5 bases clipped from V and 8 bases from J, the junction kept 11 bases outside the gene matches. The germline V gene encodes CDR1 SEHNR and CDR2 FQNEAQ (reference sequence). The CDR3 spans 16 residues. CDR3 loop: CASSLRLRDRYSPLHF. In DNA, the CDR3 is TGTGCCAGCAGCCTCCGCTTACGGGACAGGTATTCACCCCTCCACTTT.

This chain links TRBV12-3 or TRBV12-4 with TRBJ1-2; no reliable D call. The CDR3 spans 13 residues. The V gene lost 6 bases and the J gene lost 11 bases, with 19 bases spanning the gap. The CDR3 sequence: CASSLKARLGYTF. The DNA of the CDR3 is TGTGCCAGCAGCTTGAAGGCCCGATTGGGGTACACCTTC.

The genes are TRBV18 and TRBJ1-6; TRBD1 matches 8 bases. J lost 8 bases, V lost 3 bases, and 9 bases had no gene match. This CDR3 comprises 16 residues. Germline CDR1 KGHSH, CDR2 LQKENI. The CDR3 region is CASSPMADRADSPLHF. CDR3 sequence (DNA): TGTGCCAGCTCACCCATGGCGGACAGGGCCGATTCACCCCTCCACTTT.

The rearrangement uses TRBV2 and TRBJ1-4; perhaps TRBD1 as D (5 bases). The ends were cut back, 5 bases at V and 2 bases at J, with 6 bases in the middle. This CDR3 is built from 13 residues. Germline V lookup: CDR1 SNHLY, CDR2 FYNNEI. CDR3 bases: TGTGCCAGCAGTTCAGGGACTAATGAAAAACTGTTTTTT. It encodes CASSSGTNEKLFF.

This clone was seen only once. The V and J genes are TRBV6-5 and TRBJ1-4; D is undetermined. CDR1 MNHEY and CDR2 SVGAGI come from the germline V gene. The CDR3 sequence is 15 residues long. Trimming removed 6 bases from V and 5 bases from J, with 16 bases in between. The CDR3 nucleotides read TGTGCCAGCAGGATTTCAGGAATTCTGAATGAAAAACTGTTTTTT. Translating gives CASRISGILNEKLFF.

The genes are TRBV7-2 and TRBJ1-2; TRBD1 might be the D (6 bases). This CDR3 is built from 15 residues. Germline V gene data show CDR1 as SGHTA and CDR2 as FQGNSA. Trimming removed 3 bases at V and 4 bases at J, with 15 bases between. This CDR3 reads CASSFQGQAVYGYTF. The CDR3 DNA reads TGTGCCAGCAGCTTCCAGGGGCAGGCGGTCTATGGCTACACCTTC.

V and J are TRBV7-2 and TRBJ2-2; tentative D call: TRBD1 (6 bases). Trimming cost V 3 bases and J 1 base, with 9 bases left between them. Germline-derived CDR1 and CDR2 are SGHTA and FQGNSA. The CDR3 extends over 15 amino acids. Written as DNA, the CDR3 is TGTGCCAGCAGCTTGGGGGCCGGGAACACCGGGGAGCTGTTTTTT. This sequence encodes CASSLGAGNTGELFF.

The chain employs TRBV18 and TRBJ1-1, with D hard to call. This CDR3 region has 13 residues. Looked up from germline, CDR1 is KGHSH and CDR2 is LQKENI. V was trimmed by 2 bases and J by 5 bases, leaving 9 bases between them. CDR3 sequence: CASSPKVGTEAFF. The CDR3 DNA follows: TGTGCCAGCTCACCAAAAGTGGGGACTGAAGCTTTCTTT.

V is TRBV19 and J is TRBJ2-5; TRBD2 matches 7 bases. The CDR3 covers 16 residues. V was clipped by 6 bases and J by 3 bases; unmatched bases: 13. Germline CDR1 reads LNHDA; CDR2 reads SQIVND (reference sequence). CDR3 sequence (DNA): TGTGCCAGTAGGAACACTGGGGGGGAGTCCAAAGAGACCCAGTACTTC. Residues: CASRNTGGESKETQYF. Using reference TRBV19 and TRBJ2-5 for the parts outside the CDR3, the full variable domain is DGGITQSPKYLFRKEGQNVTLSCEQNLNHDAMYWYRQDPGQGLRLIYYSQIVNDFQKGDIAEGYSVSREKKESFPLTVTSAQKNPTAFYLCASRNTGGESKETQYFGPGTRLLVL.

This clone has a single count. The chain combines TRBV29-1 with TRBJ1-2, with 7 bases fitting TRBD1. Losses at the gene ends were 7 bases for V and 8 bases for J; bases not matched to a gene: 7. From germline, CDR1 is SQVTM and CDR2 ANQGSEA. The CDR3 spans 11 residues. This CDR3 reads CSASQGGGYTF. The CDR3 DNA is TGCAGCGCTTCGCAGGGGGGCGGCTACACCTTC.

In its sample, this clone was seen once. V gene TRBV21-1 combines with J gene TRBJ1-2. TRBV21-1 is classified as a pseudogene. The CDR3 is 11 amino acids. The CDR3 DNA sequence: TGTGCCAGCATCCGCGGGTTGGGCTACACCTTC. It is translated as CASIRGLGYTF.

V gene TRBV6-5 combines with J gene TRBJ1-5; maybe TRBD1 (5 bases). The CDR3 loop spans 13 amino acids. V was clipped by 0 bases and J by 6 bases, with 6 bases between them. CDR1 MNHEY and CDR2 SVGAGI come from the germline V gene. Written as DNA, the CDR3 is TGTGCCAGCAGTTACTCGACAGTTCAGCCCCAGCATTTT. Translation gives CASSYSTVQPQHF.

V gene TRBV7-9 combines with J gene TRBJ1-1; possible D gene TRBD1, 5 bases. V lost 6 bases to trimming and J lost 6 bases, with 11 bases between them. The V gene's germline CDR1 is SEHNR and CDR2 FQNEAQ (reference sequence). This CDR3 spans 12 amino acids. CDR3 sequence: CASRRGDPEAFF. The CDR3 nucleotides are TGTGCCAGCAGGCGCGGGGACCCTGAAGCTTTCTTT.

The chain is built from TRBV12-3 or TRBV12-4 and TRBJ1-2; no clear D. The CDR3 sequence is 11 residues long. The V gene lost 10 bases and the J gene lost 0 bases, with 6 bases spanning the gap. CDR3: CAILTNYGYTF. Written as DNA, the CDR3 is TGTGCCATTTTAACTAACTATGGCTACACCTTC.

V usage is TRBV7-9 and J usage is TRBJ1-2; D might be TRBD1 (5 bases). This CDR3 is built from 12 residues. The V gene lost 6 bases and the J gene lost 5 bases, with 10 bases spanning the gap. Looked up from germline, CDR1 is SEHNR and CDR2 is FQNEAQ (reference sequence). CDR3 sequence: CASSREGYGYTF. The CDR3 region has the DNA TGTGCCAGCAGTCGAGAGGGGTATGGCTACACCTTC.

V gene TRBV29-1 combines with J gene TRBJ2-1; 11 bases match TRBD1. The CDR3 extends over 15 amino acids. CDR1 SQVTM and CDR2 ANQGSEA come from the germline V gene. Trimming took 1 base from V and 9 from J; bases not matched to a gene: 8. The chain's CDR3 is CSVEARDRGAAEQFF. CDR3 bases: TGCAGCGTTGAAGCTCGGGACAGGGGGGCGGCTGAGCAGTTCTTC.

The rearrangement uses TRBV19 and TRBJ1-2; 10 nucleotides line up with TRBD1. Germline V gives CDR1 LNHDA, CDR2 SQIVND (reference sequence). This CDR3 has 14 amino acids. V lost 4 bases to trimming and J lost 8 bases; unmatched junction nucleotides: 7. The CDR3 here is CASSSGQGGDGYTF. The CDR3 nucleotides read TGTGCCAGTAGTAGTGGACAGGGGGGTGACGGCTACACCTTC.

The chain recombines TRBV6-6 with TRBJ2-5, with a tentative D call TRBD2 (6 bases). This CDR3 contains 14 residues. CDR1 is MNHNY, CDR2 SVGAGI, per germline (reference sequence). The V and J ends lost 6 bases and 5 bases respectively, with 16 bases between them. The CDR3 loop is CASRRGLSGETQYF. DNA for the CDR3: TGTGCCAGCAGGCGGGGCCTCTCGGGGGAGACCCAGTACTTC.

The V gene is TRBV19, the J gene TRBJ2-5, with 7 bases identical to TRBD1. Germline-derived CDR1 and CDR2 are LNHDA and SQIVND (reference sequence). The CDR3 totals 15 residues. V dropped 6 bases and J dropped 4; count of bases not matched to a gene: 11. CDR3 sequence: CASSPGQRGLETQYF. In DNA, the CDR3 is TGTGCCAGTAGCCCCGGACAGAGGGGGCTAGAGACCCAGTACTTC. Drawing the rest from reference TRBV19 and TRBJ2-5, the complete variable domain is DGGITQSPKYLFRKEGQNVTLSCEQNLNHDAMYWYRQDPGQGLRLIYYSQIVNDFQKGDIAEGYSVSREKKESFPLTVTSAQKNPTAFYLCASSPGQRGLETQYFGPGTRLLVL.

The chain recombines TRBV18 with TRBJ2-1; perhaps TRBD1 as D (5 bases). Germline CDR1 and CDR2: KGHSH and LQKENI. CDR3 length: 15 amino acids. Trimming left V 0 bases short and J 5 bases short, with 11 bases between. CDR3 region: CASSPPWQGHNEQFF. The DNA for the CDR3 is TGTGCCAGCTCACCACCGTGGCAGGGCCACAATGAGCAGTTCTTC.

V and J are TRBV19 and TRBJ2-2, with D tentatively TRBD2 (5 bases). The CDR3 has 14 residues. Germline values: CDR1 LNHDA, CDR2 SQIVND (reference sequence). Trimming removed 3 bases from V and 1 base from J, with 6 bases in between. The CDR3 coding sequence is TGTGCCAGTAGTATTGAGGGGAACACCGGGGAGCTGTTTTTT. Amino acids: CASSIEGNTGELFF.